This entry describes one T cell receptor beta chain. The antigen remains unidentified. The junction had 4 bases not matched to a gene; V was cut back by 3 bases and J by 2 bases. Germline lookup yields CDR1 SGHVS and CDR2 FNYEAQ. The CDR3 is made up of 14 amino acids. The treatment: oral pan-JAK inhibitor, 5-10 mg twice daily. Researchers gathered lesional scalp punch biopsies and peripheral blood from patients with alopecia areata. This record comes from a study of CD8+ T cells in alopecia areata. Study information: Tofacitinib administration persisted for 6 to 18 months, succeeded by 6 months off drug. Study-wide results and caveats: Elevated clonality characterized lesional scalp relative to normal scalp, particularly in alopecia totalis/universalis. Clonality in the scalp and expanded CD8+ clones ranked among the top 100 were significantly decreased by tofacitinib.

Reverse transcription of extracted RNA yielded cDNA, which provided the sequencing template. The table came from immunoSEQ multiplex PCR; TCRdb's copy has only in-frame clones and leaves some out. Of some 100,000 clones in the sample, roughly 58% are singletons; the top ten hold approximately 29%. The sequences come from CD8+ T cells sorted from blood, collected at week 4, from a patient treated with tofacitinib. This clonotype was sampled from a human donor with alopecia areata. This chain joins TRBV7-6 and TRBJ2-7, with 7 positions matching TRBD2. The DNA for the CDR3 is TGTGCCAGCAGCTTCGGGGGGACCACCTACGAGCAGTACTTC. It codes for CASSFGGTTYEQYF.